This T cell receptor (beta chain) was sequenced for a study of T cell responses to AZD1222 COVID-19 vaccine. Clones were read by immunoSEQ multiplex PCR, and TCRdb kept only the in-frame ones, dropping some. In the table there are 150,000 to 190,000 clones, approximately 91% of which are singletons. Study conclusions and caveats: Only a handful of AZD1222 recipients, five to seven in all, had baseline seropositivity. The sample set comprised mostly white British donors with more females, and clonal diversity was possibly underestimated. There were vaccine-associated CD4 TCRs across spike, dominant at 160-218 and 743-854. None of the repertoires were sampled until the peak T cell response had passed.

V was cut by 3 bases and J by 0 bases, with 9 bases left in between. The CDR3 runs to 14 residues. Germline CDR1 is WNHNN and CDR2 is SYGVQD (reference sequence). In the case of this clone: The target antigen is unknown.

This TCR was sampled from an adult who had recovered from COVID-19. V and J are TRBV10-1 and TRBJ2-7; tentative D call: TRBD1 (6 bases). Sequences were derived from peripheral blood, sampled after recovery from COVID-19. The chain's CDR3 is CASSESGASYEQYF. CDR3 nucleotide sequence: TGCGCCAGCAGTGAATCAGGGGCCTCCTACGAGCAGTACTTC.